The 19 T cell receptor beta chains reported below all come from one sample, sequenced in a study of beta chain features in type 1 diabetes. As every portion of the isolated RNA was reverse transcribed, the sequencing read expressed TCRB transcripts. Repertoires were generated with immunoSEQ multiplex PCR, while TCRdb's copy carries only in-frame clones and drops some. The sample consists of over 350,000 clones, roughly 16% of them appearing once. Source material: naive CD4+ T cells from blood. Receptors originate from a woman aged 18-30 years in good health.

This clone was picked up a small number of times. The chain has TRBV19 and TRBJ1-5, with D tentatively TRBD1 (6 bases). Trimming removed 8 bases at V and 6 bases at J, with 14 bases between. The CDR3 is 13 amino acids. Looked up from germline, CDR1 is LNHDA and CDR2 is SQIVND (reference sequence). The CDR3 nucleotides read TGTGCCAGTCATGACAGGACGAGTCAGCCCCAGCATTTT. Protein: CASHDRTSQPQHF.

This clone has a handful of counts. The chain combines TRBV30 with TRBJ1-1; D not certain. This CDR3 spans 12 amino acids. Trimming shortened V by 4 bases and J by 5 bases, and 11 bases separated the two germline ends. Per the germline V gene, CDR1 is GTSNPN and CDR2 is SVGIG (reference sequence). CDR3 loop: CAWTRVLTEAFF. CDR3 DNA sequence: TGTGCCTGGACCCGAGTCTTGACTGAAGCTTTCTTT.

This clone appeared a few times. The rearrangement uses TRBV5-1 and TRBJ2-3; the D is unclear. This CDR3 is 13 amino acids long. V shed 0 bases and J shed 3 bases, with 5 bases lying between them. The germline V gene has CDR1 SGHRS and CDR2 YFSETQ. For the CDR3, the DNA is TGCGCCAGCAGCTTGGACAAGACAGATACGCAGTATTTT. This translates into CASSLDKTDTQYF.

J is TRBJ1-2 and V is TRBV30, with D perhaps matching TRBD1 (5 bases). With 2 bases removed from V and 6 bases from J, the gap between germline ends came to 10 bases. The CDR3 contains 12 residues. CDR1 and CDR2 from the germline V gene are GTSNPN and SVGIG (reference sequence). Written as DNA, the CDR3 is TGTGCCTGGAGTTGGACGGGGGATGGCTACACCTTC. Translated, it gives CAWSWTGDGYTF. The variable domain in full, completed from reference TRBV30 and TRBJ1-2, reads SQTIHQWPATLVQPVGSPLSLECTVEGTSNPNLYWYRQAAGRGLQLLFYSVGIGQISSEVPQNLSASRPQDRQFILSSKKLLLSDSGFYLCAWSWTGDGYTFGSGTRLTVV.

The CDR3: CASSLAKGAANEQFF. The CDR3, as DNA: TGTGCCAGCAGCTTAGCGAAGGGGGCGGCCAATGAGCAGTTCTTC. The chain links TRBV11-1 to TRBJ2-1, with TRBD1 matching over 7 bases. J gave up 6 bases and V 0 bases, and 5 bases lay outside the gene matches. The V gene's germline CDR1 is SGHAT and CDR2 FQDESV (reference sequence). The CDR3 consists of 15 residues.

The CDR3, as DNA: TGCAGCGTTAGCGGGAGGGCCCTAGATGAGCAGTTCTTC. Amino acid sequence: CSVSGRALDEQFF. This chain joins TRBV29-1 and TRBJ2-1, with 10 bases fitting TRBD2. Per germline, CDR1 SQVTM and CDR2 ANQGSEA. Losses at the gene ends were 5 bases for V and 8 bases for J; bases not matched to a gene: 6. This CDR3 has 13 amino acids.

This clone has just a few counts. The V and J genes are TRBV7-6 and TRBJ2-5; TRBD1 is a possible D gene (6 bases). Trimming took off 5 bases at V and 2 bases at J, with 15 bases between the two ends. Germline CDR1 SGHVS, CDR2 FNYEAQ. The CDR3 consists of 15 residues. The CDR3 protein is CASSAVDRPQETQYF. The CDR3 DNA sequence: TGTGCCAGCAGCGCGGTGGACAGACCTCAAGAGACCCAGTACTTC.

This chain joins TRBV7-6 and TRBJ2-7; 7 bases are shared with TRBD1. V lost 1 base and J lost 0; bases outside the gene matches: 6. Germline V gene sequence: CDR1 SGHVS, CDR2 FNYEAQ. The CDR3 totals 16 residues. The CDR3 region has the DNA TGTGCCAGCAGCTTAGAGCAACAGGGGAGCTCCTACGAGCAGTACTTC. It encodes CASSLEQQGSSYEQYF.

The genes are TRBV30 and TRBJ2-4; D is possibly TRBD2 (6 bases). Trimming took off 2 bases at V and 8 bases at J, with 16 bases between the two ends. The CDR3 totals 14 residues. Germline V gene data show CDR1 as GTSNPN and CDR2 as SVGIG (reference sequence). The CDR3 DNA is TGTGCCTGGAGTCGGCCAGGGAGGACGGACATTCAGTACTTC. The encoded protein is CAWSRPGRTDIQYF.

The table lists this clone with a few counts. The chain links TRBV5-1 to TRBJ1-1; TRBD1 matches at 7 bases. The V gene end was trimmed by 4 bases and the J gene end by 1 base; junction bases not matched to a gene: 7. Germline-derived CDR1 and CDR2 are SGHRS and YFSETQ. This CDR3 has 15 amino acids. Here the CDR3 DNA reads TGCGCCAGCAGCCTAGGGGGCGCCGGGAACACTGAAGCTTTCTTT. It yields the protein CASSLGGAGNTEAFF.

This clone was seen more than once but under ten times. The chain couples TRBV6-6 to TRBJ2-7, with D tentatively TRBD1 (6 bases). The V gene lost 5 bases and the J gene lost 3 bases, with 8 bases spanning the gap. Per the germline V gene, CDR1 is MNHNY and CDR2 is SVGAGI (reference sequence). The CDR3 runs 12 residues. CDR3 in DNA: TGTGCCAGCAGTAGGGGACACTACGAGCAGTACTTC. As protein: CASSRGHYEQYF.

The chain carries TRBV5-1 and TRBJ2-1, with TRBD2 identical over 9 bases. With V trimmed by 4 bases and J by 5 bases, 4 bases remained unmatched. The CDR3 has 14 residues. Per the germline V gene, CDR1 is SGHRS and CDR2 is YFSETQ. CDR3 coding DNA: TGCGCCAGCAGCGTGACTAGCGGTAACAATGAGCAGTTCTTC. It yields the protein CASSVTSGNNEQFF.

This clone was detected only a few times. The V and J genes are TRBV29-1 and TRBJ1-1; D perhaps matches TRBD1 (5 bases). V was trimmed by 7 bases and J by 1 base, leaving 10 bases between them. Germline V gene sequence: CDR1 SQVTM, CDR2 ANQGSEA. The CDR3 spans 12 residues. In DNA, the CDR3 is TGCAGCGCGGACATTTGGAACACTGAAGCTTTCTTT. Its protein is CSADIWNTEAFF. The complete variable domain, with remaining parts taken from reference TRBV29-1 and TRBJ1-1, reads SAVISQKPSRDICQRGTSLTIQCQVDSQVTMMFWYRQQPGQSLTLIATANQGSEATYESGFVIDKFPISRPNLTFSTLTVSNMSPEDSSIYLCSADIWNTEAFFGQGTRLTVV.

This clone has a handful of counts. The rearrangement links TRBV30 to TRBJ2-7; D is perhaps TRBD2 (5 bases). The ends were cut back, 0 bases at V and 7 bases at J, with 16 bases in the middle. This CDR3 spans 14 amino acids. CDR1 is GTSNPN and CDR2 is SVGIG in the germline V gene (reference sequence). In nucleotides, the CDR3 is TGTGCCTGGAGTGTTCTAGCTGAGGCTCGGGAGCAGTACTTC. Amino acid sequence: CAWSVLAEAREQYF.

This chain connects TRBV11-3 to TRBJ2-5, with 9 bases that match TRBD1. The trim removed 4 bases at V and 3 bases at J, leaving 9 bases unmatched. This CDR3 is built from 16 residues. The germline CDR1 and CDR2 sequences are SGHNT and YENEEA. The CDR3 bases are TGTGCCAGCAGCTCCGTGACAGGGGGGGCCAAAGAGACCCAGTACTTC. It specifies CASSSVTGGAKETQYF.

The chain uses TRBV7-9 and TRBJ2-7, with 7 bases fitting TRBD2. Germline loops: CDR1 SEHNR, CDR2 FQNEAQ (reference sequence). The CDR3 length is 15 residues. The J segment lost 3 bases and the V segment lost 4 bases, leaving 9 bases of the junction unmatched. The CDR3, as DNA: TGTGCCAGCAGCTCTCTGGAAGCGGGGAACTACGAGCAGTACTTC. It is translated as CASSSLEAGNYEQYF. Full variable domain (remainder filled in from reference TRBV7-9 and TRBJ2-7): DTGVSQNPRHKITKRGQNVTFRCDPISEHNRLYWYRQTLGQGPEFLTYFQNEAQLEKSRLLSDRFSAERPKGSFSTLEIQRTEQGDSAMYLCASSSLEAGNYEQYFGPGTRLTVT.

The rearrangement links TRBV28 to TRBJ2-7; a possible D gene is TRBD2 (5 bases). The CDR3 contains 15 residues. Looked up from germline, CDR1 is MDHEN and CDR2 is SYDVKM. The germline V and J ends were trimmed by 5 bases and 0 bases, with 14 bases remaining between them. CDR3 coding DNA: TGTGCCAGCAGTCCCCGGGGTAGCATCTCCTACGAGCAGTACTTC. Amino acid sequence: CASSPRGSISYEQYF.

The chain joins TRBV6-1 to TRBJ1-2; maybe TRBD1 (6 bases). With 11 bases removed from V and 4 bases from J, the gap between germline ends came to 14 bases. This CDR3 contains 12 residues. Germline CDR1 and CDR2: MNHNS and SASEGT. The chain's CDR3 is CAGMGQTYGYTF. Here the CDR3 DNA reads TGTGCCGGGATGGGACAAACCTATGGCTACACCTTC.

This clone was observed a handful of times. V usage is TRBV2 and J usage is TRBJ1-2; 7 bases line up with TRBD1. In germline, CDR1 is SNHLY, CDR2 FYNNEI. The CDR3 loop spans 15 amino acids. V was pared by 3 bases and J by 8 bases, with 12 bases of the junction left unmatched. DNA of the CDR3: TGTGCCAGCAGTGAGCGGACAGGCGCGATTTGGGGCTACACCTTC. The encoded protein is CASSERTGAIWGYTF.